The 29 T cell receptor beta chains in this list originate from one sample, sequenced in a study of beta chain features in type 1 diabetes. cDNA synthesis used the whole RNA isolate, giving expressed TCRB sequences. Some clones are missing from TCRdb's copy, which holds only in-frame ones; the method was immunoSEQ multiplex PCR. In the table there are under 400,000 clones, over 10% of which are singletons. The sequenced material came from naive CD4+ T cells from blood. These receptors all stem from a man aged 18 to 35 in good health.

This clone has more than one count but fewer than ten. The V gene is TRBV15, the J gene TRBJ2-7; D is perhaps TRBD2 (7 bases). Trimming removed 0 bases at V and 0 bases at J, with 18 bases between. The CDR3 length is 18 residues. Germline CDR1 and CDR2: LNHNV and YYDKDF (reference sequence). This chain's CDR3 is CATSRDLGASGFSYEQYF. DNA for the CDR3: TGTGCCACCAGCAGAGATTTGGGGGCTAGCGGTTTCTCCTACGAGCAGTACTTC.

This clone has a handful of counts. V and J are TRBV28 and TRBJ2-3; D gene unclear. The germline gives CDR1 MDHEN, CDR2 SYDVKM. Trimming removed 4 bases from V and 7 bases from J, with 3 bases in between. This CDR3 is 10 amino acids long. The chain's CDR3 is CASSSYTQYF. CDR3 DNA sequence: TGTGCCAGCAGTTCTTATACGCAGTATTTT.

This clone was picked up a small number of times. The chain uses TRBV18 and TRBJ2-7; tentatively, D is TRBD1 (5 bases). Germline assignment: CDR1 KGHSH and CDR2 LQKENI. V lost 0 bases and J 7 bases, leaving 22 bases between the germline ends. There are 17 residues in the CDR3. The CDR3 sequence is CASSPPLAGSSRWEQYF. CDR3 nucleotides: TGTGCCAGCTCACCACCGCTCGCAGGGTCTTCACGTTGGGAGCAGTACTTC.

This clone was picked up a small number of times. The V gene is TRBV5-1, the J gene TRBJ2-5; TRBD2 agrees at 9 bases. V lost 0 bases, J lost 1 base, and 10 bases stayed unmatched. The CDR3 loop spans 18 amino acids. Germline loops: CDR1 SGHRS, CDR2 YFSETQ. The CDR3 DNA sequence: TGCGCCAGCAGCTTGGGTAGCGGGGGACCGAGGGTCCAAGAGACCCAGTACTTC. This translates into CASSLGSGGPRVQETQYF. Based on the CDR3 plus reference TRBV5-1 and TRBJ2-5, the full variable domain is KAGVTQTPRYLIKTRGQQVTLSCSPISGHRSVSWYQQTPGQGLQFLFEYFSETQRNKGNFPGRFSGRQFSNSRSEMNVSTLELGDSALYLCASSLGSGGPRVQETQYFGPGTRLLVL.

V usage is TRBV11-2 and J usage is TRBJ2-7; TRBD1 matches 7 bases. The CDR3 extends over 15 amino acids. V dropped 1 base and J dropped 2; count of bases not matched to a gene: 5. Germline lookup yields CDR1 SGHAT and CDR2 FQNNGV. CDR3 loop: CASSLVRGSTYEQYF. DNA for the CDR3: TGTGCCAGCAGCTTAGTCAGGGGGTCAACCTACGAGCAGTACTTC.

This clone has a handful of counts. The CDR3 spells CASSYSTGQRTDTQYF. CDR3 DNA sequence: TGTGCCAGCAGTTACTCGACTGGACAGCGCACAGATACGCAGTATTTT. This chain connects TRBV6-6 to TRBJ2-3; D perhaps matches TRBD1 (6 bases). Germline V gives CDR1 MNHNY, CDR2 SVGAGI (reference sequence). Trimming left V 0 bases short and J 1 base short, with 11 bases between. The CDR3 sequence is 16 residues long.

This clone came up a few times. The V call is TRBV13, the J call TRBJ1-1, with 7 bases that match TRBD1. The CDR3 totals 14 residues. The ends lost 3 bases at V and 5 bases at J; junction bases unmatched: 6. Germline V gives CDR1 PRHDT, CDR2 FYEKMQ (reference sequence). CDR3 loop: CASSLLRGYTEAFF. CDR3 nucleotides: TGTGCCAGCAGCTTGCTCAGGGGGTATACTGAAGCTTTCTTT.

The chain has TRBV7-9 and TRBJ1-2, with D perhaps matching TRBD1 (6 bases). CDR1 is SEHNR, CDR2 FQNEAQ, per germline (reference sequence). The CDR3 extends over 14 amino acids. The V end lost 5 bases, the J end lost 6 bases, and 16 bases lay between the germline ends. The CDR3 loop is CASSLSGGRHGYTF. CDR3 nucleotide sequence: TGTGCCAGCAGCCTGAGCGGGGGGCGGCATGGCTACACCTTC.

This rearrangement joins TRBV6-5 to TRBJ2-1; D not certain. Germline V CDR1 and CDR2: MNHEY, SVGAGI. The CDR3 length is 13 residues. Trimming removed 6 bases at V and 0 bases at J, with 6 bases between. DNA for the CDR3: TGTGCCAGCAGACAGTACTCCTACAATGAGCAGTTCTTC. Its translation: CASRQYSYNEQFF.

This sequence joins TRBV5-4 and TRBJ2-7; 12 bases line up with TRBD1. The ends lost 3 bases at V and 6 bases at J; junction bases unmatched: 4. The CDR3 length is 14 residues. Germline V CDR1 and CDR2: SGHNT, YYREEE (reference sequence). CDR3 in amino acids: CASSWDRGLSEQYF. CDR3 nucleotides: TGTGCCAGCAGCTGGGACAGGGGGCTCTCCGAGCAGTACTTC. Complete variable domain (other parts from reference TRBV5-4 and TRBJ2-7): ETGVTQSPTHLIKTRGQQVTLRCSSQSGHNTVSWYQQALGQGPQFIFQYYREEENGRGNFPPRFSGLQFPNYSSELNVNALELDDSALYLCASSWDRGLSEQYFGPGTRLTVT.

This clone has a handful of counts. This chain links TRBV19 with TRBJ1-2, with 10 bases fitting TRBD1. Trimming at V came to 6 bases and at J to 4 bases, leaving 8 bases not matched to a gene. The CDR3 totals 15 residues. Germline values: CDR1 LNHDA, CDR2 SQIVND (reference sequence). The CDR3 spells CASSGTGDAVYGYTF. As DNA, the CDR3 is TGTGCCAGTAGCGGGACAGGGGACGCTGTCTATGGCTACACCTTC. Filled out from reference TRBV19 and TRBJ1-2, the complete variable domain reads DGGITQSPKYLFRKEGQNVTLSCEQNLNHDAMYWYRQDPGQGLRLIYYSQIVNDFQKGDIAEGYSVSREKKESFPLTVTSAQKNPTAFYLCASSGTGDAVYGYTFGSGTRLTVV.

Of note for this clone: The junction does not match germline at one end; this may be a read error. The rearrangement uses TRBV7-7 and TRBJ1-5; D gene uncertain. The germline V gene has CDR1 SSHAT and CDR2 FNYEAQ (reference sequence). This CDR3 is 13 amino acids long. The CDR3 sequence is CASSSGLNQPQHF. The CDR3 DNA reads TGTGCTAGCAGCTCAGGACTCAATCAGCCCCAGCATTTT.

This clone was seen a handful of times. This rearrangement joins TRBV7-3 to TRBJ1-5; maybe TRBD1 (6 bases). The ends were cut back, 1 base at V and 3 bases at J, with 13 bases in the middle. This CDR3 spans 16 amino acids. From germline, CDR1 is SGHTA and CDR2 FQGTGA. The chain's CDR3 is CASSLSPRGSNQPQHF. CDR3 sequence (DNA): TGTGCCAGCAGCTTAAGCCCCAGGGGTTCCAATCAGCCCCAGCATTTT.

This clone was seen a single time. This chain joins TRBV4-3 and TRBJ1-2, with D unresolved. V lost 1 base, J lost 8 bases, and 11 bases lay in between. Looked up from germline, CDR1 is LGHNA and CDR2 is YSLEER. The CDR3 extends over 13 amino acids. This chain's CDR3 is CASSQGTYHGYTF. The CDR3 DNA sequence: TGCGCCAGCAGCCAAGGAACATACCACGGCTACACCTTC.

CDR3 sequence: CASSLEGRAGAQDGYTF. The CDR3 DNA sequence: TGCGCCAGCAGCTTGGAAGGTAGGGCGGGGGCGCAGGATGGCTACACCTTC. The chain recombines TRBV5-1 with TRBJ1-2, with D maybe TRBD1 (6 bases). CDR3 length: 17 residues. CDR1 is SGHRS and CDR2 is YFSETQ in the germline V gene. The germline V and J ends were trimmed by 0 bases and 6 bases, with 21 bases remaining between them.

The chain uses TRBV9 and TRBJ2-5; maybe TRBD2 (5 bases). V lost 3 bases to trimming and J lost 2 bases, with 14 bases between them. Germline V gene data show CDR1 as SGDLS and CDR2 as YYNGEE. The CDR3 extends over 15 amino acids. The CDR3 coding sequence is TGTGCCAGCAGCGGTCCCCAAGGCGGGCAAGAGACCCAGTACTTC. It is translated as CASSGPQGGQETQYF.

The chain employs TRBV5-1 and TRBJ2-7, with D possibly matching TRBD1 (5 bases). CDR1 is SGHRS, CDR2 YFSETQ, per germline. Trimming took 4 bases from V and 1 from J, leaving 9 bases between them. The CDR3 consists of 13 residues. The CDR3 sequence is CASSRQGSYEQYF. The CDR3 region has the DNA TGCGCCAGCAGCCGCCAGGGTTCCTACGAGCAGTACTTC.

Here the CDR3 DNA reads TGTGCCAGCAGCTTAACGACAGGGATCTCCTACAATGAGCAGTTCTTC. Its protein product is CASSLTTGISYNEQFF. The V and J genes are TRBV7-3 and TRBJ2-1; the match to TRBD1 covers 7 bases. This CDR3 region has 16 residues. From germline, CDR1 is SGHTA and CDR2 FQGTGA. V was pared by 0 bases and J by 0 bases, with 2 bases of the junction left unmatched.

The CDR3 reads CASSLLNRRYQETQYF. In nucleotides, the CDR3 is TGTGCCAGCAGCTTACTAAACAGAAGGTACCAAGAGACCCAGTACTTC. The chain combines TRBV11-1 with TRBJ2-5; no firm D call. The V end lost 2 bases, the J end lost 0 bases, and 13 bases lay between the germline ends. Germline CDR1 and CDR2: SGHAT and FQDESV (reference sequence). This CDR3 has 16 residues.

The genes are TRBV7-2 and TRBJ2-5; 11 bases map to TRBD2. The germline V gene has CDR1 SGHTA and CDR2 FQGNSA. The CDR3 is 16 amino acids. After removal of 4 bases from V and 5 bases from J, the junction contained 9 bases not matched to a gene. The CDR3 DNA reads TGTGCCAGCAGCTCTTTAGCGGGGGGGGGATGGGAGACCCAGTACTTC. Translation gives CASSSLAGGGWETQYF.

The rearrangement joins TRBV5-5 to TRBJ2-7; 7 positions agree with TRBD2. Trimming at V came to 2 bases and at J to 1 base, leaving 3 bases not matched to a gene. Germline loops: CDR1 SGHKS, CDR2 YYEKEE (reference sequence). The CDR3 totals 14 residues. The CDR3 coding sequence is TGTGCCAGCAGCTTTGCGGGAGTGTCCTACGAGCAGTACTTC. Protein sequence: CASSFAGVSYEQYF.

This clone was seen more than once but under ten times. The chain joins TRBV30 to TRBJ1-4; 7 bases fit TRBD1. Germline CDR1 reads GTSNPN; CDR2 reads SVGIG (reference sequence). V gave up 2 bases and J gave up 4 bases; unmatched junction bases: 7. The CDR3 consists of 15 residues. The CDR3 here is CAWSLMGQFNEKLFF. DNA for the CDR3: TGTGCCTGGAGTCTTATGGGACAGTTTAATGAAAAACTGTTTTTT.

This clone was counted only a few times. CDR3 residues: CASSLVWSTEAFF. In DNA, the CDR3 is TGTGCCAGCAGCTTAGTTTGGAGCACTGAAGCTTTCTTT. The rearrangement links TRBV7-2 to TRBJ1-1; D unresolved. V lost 1 base, J lost 4 bases, and 7 bases lay in between. CDR3 size: 13 residues. Looked up from germline, CDR1 is SGHTA and CDR2 is FQGNSA.

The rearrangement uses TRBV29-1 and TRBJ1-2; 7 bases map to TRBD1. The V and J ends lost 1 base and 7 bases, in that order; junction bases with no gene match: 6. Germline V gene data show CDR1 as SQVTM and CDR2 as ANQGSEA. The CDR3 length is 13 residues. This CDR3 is CSVEGGGLRGYTF. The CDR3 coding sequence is TGCAGCGTTGAAGGAGGGGGCTTGCGTGGCTACACCTTC. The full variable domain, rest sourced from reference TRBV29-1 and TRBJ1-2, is SAVISQKPSRDICQRGTSLTIQCQVDSQVTMMFWYRQQPGQSLTLIATANQGSEATYESGFVIDKFPISRPNLTFSTLTVSNMSPEDSSIYLCSVEGGGLRGYTFGSGTRLTVV.

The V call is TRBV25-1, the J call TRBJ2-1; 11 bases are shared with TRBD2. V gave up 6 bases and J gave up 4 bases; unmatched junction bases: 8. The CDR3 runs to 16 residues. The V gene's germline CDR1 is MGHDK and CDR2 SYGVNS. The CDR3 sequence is CASRGNSGRDYNEQFF. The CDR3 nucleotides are TGTGCCAGCAGGGGGAATAGCGGGAGGGATTACAATGAGCAGTTCTTC.

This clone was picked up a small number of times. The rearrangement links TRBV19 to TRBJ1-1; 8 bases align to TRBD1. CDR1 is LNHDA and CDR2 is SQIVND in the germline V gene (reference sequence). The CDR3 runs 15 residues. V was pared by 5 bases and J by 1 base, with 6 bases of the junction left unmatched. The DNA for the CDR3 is TGTGCCAGTAGTCCTCCGGGACAGGAGAACACTGAAGCTTTCTTT. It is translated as CASSPPGQENTEAFF.

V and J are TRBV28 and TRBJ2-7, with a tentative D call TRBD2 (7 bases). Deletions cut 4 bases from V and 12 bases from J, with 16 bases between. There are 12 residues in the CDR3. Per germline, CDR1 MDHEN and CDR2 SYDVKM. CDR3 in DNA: TGTGCCAGCAGTTCCCGGGGGGCGCGCTCGTACTTC. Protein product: CASSSRGARSYF.

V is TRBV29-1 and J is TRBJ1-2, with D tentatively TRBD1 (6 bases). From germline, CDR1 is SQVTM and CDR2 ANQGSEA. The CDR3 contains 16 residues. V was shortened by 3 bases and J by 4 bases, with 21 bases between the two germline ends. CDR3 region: CSVDKRGTRRTYGYTF. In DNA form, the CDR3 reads TGCAGCGTTGATAAGCGGGGGACACGGAGGACCTATGGCTACACCTTC.

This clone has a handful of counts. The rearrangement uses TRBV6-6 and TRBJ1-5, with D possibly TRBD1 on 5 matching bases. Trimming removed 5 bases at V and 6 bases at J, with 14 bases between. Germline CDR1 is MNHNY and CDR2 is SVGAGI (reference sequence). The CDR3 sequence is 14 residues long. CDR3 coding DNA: TGTGCCAGCAGTCAAACTACAGGTGTTCAGCCCCAGCATTTT. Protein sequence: CASSQTTGVQPQHF.